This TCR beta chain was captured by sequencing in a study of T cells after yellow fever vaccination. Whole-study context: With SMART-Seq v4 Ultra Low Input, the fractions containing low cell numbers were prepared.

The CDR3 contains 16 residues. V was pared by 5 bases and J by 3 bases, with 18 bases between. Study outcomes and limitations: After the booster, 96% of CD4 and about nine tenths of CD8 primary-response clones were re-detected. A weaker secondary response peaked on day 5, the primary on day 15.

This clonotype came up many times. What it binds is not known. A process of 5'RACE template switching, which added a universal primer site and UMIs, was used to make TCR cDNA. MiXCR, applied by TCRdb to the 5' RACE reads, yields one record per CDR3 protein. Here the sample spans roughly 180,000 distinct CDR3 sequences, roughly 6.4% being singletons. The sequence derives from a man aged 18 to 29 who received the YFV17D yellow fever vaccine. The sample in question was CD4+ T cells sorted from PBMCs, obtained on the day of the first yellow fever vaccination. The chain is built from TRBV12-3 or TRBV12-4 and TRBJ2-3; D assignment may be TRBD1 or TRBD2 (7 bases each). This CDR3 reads CASSPRGQGGTDTQYF. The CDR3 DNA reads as TGTGCCAGCAGTCCGCGGGGGCAGGGGGGGACAGATACGCAGTATTTT.